Listed below are T cell receptor beta chains from one sample, sequenced in a study of T cells after yellow fever vaccination. TCRdb recomputed calls from the 5' RACE reads with MiXCR, one row per CDR3 protein. This sample carries some 320,000 distinct CDR3 sequences, 8.5% to 10% of them seen once, and the ten largest clones take approximately 3.3%. This sample comprised CD4+ T cells sorted from PBMCs, obtained 5 days after the yellow fever booster vaccination. The receptor set was obtained from a young man who received the YFV17D yellow fever vaccine. CDR3s include the opening cysteine and the closing phenylalanine or tryptophan. A D gene is named only where the DNA matches it firmly. Only some rows state a clone size, as once, few, many or a class for expanded clones.

clone_size,j_call,d_call,v_call,cdr3_nt,cdr3_aa
few,TRBJ1-1,-,TRBV28,TGTGCCAGCAGTTTAAGGCTGACTGAAGCTTTCTTT,CASSLRLTEAFF
few,TRBJ2-5,TRBD2,TRBV9,TGTGCCAGCAGCCCTGGACTAGCGGGCGCTACTTACCAAGAGACCCAGTACTTC,CASSPGLAGATYQETQYF
many,TRBJ2-5,TRBD2,TRBV29-1,TGCAGCGGGACTAGCGGGGCGGAGACCCAGTACTTC,CSGTSGAETQYF
-,TRBJ2-3,-,TRBV6-2/TRBV6-3,TGTGCCAGCAGCCTACTTAGCGGTCTTTCCACAGATACGCAGTATTTT,CASSLLSGLSTDTQYF
-,TRBJ2-4,TRBD2,TRBV4-1,TGCGCCAGCAGCCAGCCAGCGGGGGGACTAGCCAAAAACATTCAGTACTTC,CASSQPAGGLAKNIQYF
-,TRBJ1-2,-,TRBV29-1,TGCAGCGTCGGACAGTACTATGGCTACACCTTC,CSVGQYYGYTF
-,TRBJ1-1,-,TRBV19,TGTGCCAGTAGTATAGGGGTTAGCCTGGGCACTGAAGCTTTCTTT,CASSIGVSLGTEAFF
-,TRBJ1-1,-,TRBV6-5,TGTGCCAGCAGTTACTCGATCTCCGCCGGATTGGACACTGAAGCTTTCTTT,CASSYSISAGLDTEAFF
few,TRBJ2-1,TRBD1,TRBV12-3/TRBV12-4,TGTGCCAGACCACCGGGGACAGGGGGCTTTAATGAGCAGTTCTTC,CARPPGTGGFNEQFF
-,TRBJ1-1,-,TRBV6-5,TGTGCCAGCAGTTACCGGGGATCACCGAACACTGAAGCTTTCTTT,CASSYRGSPNTEAFF
many,TRBJ2-1,TRBD1,TRBV11-2,TGTGCCAGCAGCATACGGGACAGGGTCCACAATGAGCAGTTCTTC,CASSIRDRVHNEQFF
-,TRBJ2-3,-,TRBV6-5,TGTGCCAGCAGTTATTGGAAGGGAGCAGATACGCAGTATTTT,CASSYWKGADTQYF
many,TRBJ2-3,-,TRBV9,TGTGCCAGCAACGTAGGAGGGGCAACGGATACGCAGTATTTT,CASNVGGATDTQYF
few,TRBJ1-5,-,TRBV18,TGTGCCAGCTCACCGGCCCGAACAGATAGCAATCAGCCCCAGCATTTT,CASSPARTDSNQPQHF
few,TRBJ2-3,-,TRBV5-5,TGTGCCAGCAGCTTTGGGTGGGGTCGCGTAGATACGCAGTATTTT,CASSFGWGRVDTQYF
many,TRBJ2-1,TRBD2,TRBV7-9,TGTGCCAGCAGACCGCGGGGGAGCTCCTACAATGAGCAGTTCTTC,CASRPRGSSYNEQFF
many,TRBJ1-5,TRBD1,TRBV2,TGTGCCAGCAGGCGGGACAGTAATCAGCCCCAGCATTTT,CASRRDSNQPQHF
few,TRBJ1-1,-,TRBV19,TGTGCCAGTAGGAGCACTGAAGCTTTCTTT,CASRSTEAFF
-,TRBJ2-2,-,TRBV7-9,TGTGCCAGCATCCCGAGTAGGCAGGCCACCGGGGAGCTGTTTTTT,CASIPSRQATGELFF
many,TRBJ2-5,TRBD2,TRBV7-9,TGTGCCAGCAGCTCGAACCGGGGACTAGCGGGGGAAGAGACCCAGTACTTC,CASSSNRGLAGEETQYF
many,TRBJ2-2,-,TRBV4-1,TGCGCCAGCAGCCAGGGCTTAATCGTCCCCGGGGAGCTGTTTTTT,CASSQGLIVPGELFF
-,TRBJ1-1,-,TRBV7-9,TGTGCCAGCAGCCGTTACGGGGGCGAAGCTTTCTTT,CASSRYGGEAFF
-,TRBJ1-1,-,TRBV6-2/TRBV6-3,TGTGCCAGCAGGTCGGTCACTGAAGCTTTCTTT,CASRSVTEAFF
few,TRBJ2-3,-,TRBV5-1,TGCGCCAGCAGCTCGGAGGGCACAGATACGCAGTATTTT,CASSSEGTDTQYF
-,TRBJ1-1,-,TRBV6-5,TGTGCCAGCACCCAACTTCTCAACACTGAAGCTTTCTTT,CASTQLLNTEAFF
few,TRBJ1-1,-,TRBV7-3,TGTGCCAGCAGCTCCCCAGGGGCCACTGAAGCTTTCTTT,CASSSPGATEAFF
-,TRBJ1-2,-,TRBV20-1,TGCAGTGCTAGAGACAACTGGTCCGGGCACCGGAACTATGGCTACACCTTC,CSARDNWSGHRNYGYTF
-,TRBJ1-1,-,TRBV20-1,TGCAGTCACACCGGACAGACGAACACTGAAGCTTTCTTT,CSHTGQTNTEAFF
few,TRBJ2-5,TRBD2,TRBV5-4,TGTGCCAGCAGCTTGGCTAACAGCGGGGGATGGGAGACCCAGTACTTC,CASSLANSGGWETQYF
few,TRBJ2-5,-,TRBV18,TGTGCCAGCTCAACCGGGACACACAGCCGTGAGACCCAGTACTTC,CASSTGTHSRETQYF
-,TRBJ2-7,-,TRBV7-2,TGTGCCAGCAGCCCTCAAGTTCCCTACGAGCAGTACTTC,CASSPQVPYEQYF
-,TRBJ1-5,-,TRBV4-3,TGCGCCAGCAGCCAAAGGGGGGCGGATGAGGGCAATCAGCCCCAGCATTTT,CASSQRGADEGNQPQHF
-,TRBJ2-2,TRBD2,TRBV6-2/TRBV6-3,TGTGCCAGCAGTCCCGGCGGGCTAGCGGGGGCGAACACCGGGGAGCTGTTTTTT,CASSPGGLAGANTGELFF
many,TRBJ2-7,-,TRBV6-6,TGTGCCAGCAGTTACGCCAGAAAATACGAGCAGTACTTC,CASSYARKYEQYF
few,TRBJ2-2,TRBD1,TRBV10-3,TGTGCCATCAGGGACAGGGCCCAAGGAGGGGAGCTGTTTTTT,CAIRDRAQGGELFF
few,TRBJ1-1,-,TRBV7-2,TGTGCCAGCAGCCCATTCCGGGGAACTGAAGCTTTCTTT,CASSPFRGTEAFF
few,TRBJ1-5,-,TRBV12-3/TRBV12-4,TGTGCCAGCAGGGATACAGGGAATCGTCAGCCCCAGCATTTT,CASRDTGNRQPQHF
many,TRBJ1-1,-,TRBV7-3,TGTGCCAGCAGCTTGGGGGGAACCACCAGAGCTTTCTTT,CASSLGGTTRAFF
-,TRBJ1-4,TRBD1,TRBV5-1,TGCGCCAGCAGCTTGGGATCGACAGGGCGCAATGAAAAACTGTTTTTT,CASSLGSTGRNEKLFF
many,TRBJ2-2,TRBD1,TRBV5-1,TGCGCCAGCAGCTCCATACAGGGGGCTTGGGACACCGGGGAGCTGTTTTTT,CASSSIQGAWDTGELFF
many,TRBJ2-2,-,TRBV7-8,TGTGCCAGCAGCTTAGTATCTCCCGGGGAGCTGTTTTTT,CASSLVSPGELFF
few,TRBJ1-1,-,TRBV2,TGTGCCAGCCGCGAACAGGGATCGGGTGAAGCTTTCTTT,CASREQGSGEAFF
few,TRBJ1-3,-,TRBV9,TGTGCCAGCAGCCCATCCAGCGGGGGAAACACCATATATTTT,CASSPSSGGNTIYF
-,TRBJ2-1,TRBD2,TRBV7-7,TGTGCCAGCAGCCGGGCGGGCGGGGGTAATGAGCAGTTCTTC,CASSRAGGGNEQFF
many,TRBJ2-5,TRBD2,TRBV3-1,TGTGCCAGCAGCCAAGATCTGGTTGGCGGGGGGTACCAAGAGACCCAGTACTTC,CASSQDLVGGGYQETQYF
many,TRBJ2-1,TRBD1,TRBV7-2,TGTGCCAGCAGCTTAGCCCTTGGACAGGTTGGGATATTCTTC,CASSLALGQVGIFF
many,TRBJ1-1,TRBD1,TRBV29-1,TGCAGCGGAACAGGGGCCGGAGACACTGAAGCTTTCTTT,CSGTGAGDTEAFF
-,TRBJ2-5,TRBD1,TRBV2,TGTGCCAGCAGCGCTGTCAGAGGGGGCGAAGAGACCCAGTACTTC,CASSAVRGGEETQYF
few,TRBJ1-2,-,TRBV12-3/TRBV12-4,TGTGCCAGCAGTTTAGCGCTAGGCAGGGCGATATATGGCTACACCTTC,CASSLALGRAIYGYTF
-,TRBJ1-4,-,TRBV20-1,TGCAGTGCTAGAGGCCCCAGGGAAAAAGAAAAACTGTTTTTT,CSARGPREKEKLFF
many,TRBJ1-6,-,TRBV7-9,TGTGCCAGCAGCCCAGGGTCAAGGCGCGGTTCACCCCTCCACTTT,CASSPGSRRGSPLHF
many,TRBJ1-2,-,TRBV4-1,TGCGCCAGCAGCCAAGTTGGGGTTGGCTACACCTTC,CASSQVGVGYTF
-,TRBJ1-2,-,TRBV19,TGTGCCACCACAAAGCGAGCGGGGGGAAGTGGCTACACCTTC,CATTKRAGGSGYTF